The source of this T cell receptor beta chain is a study of shared clonotypes between healthy human individuals. Each of the donors was a healthy adult who was HIV-negative and had not had a recent acute infection or vaccination. In the case of this clone: This likely reflects a read error, since a far larger clone is one base away.

Germline assignment: CDR1 SGHRS and CDR2 YFSETQ. Trimming removed 0 bases from V and 3 bases from J; junction bases left unmatched: 17. The CDR3 has 19 amino acids. TCRdb keeps only in-frame clones here, not all; method: immunoSEQ multiplex PCR. Seen here are about 490,000 clones, 76% observed once, and the top ten hold 10% to 15%. The specimen sequenced was PBMCs. This sequence joins TRBV5-1 and TRBJ1-1; 7 bases align to TRBD1. The receptor was derived from a woman aged 40 to 50 in good health. Some clones in this sample may be carry-over from other donors' samples. This chain's CDR3 is CASSLDARTGAFMDTEAFF. In DNA, the CDR3 is TGCGCCAGCAGCTTGGACGCTAGGACAGGTGCTTTCATGGACACTGAAGCTTTCTTT.